The clone carrying this TCR beta chain has only a few counts. Its antigen is undetermined. TCR beta CDR3 regions were amplified from RNA. In the first-round RT-PCR of the TCR CDR3, the HTBI primer set was used. TCRdb passed the multiplex PCR reads through MiXCR, listing each CDR3 protein once. The data show more than 350,000 distinct CDR3 sequences, about 15% seen once. The source of the sample is a study of T cells in Graves' hyperthyroidism and ophthalmopathy. Whole-study results and caveats: In validation, the model predicted ophthalmopathy. These predictions came a median about 6.5 months before onset. Most thyroid clonotypes expanded above 0.001 appeared in blood too.

Trimming pared 2 bases from V and 1 base from J, leaving 10 bases between. Germline CDR1 MNHEY, CDR2 SVGEGT. This CDR3 has 15 amino acids. The sample taken for sequencing was blood. This chain uses TRBV6-2 or TRBV6-3 with TRBJ2-3; tentatively, D is TRBD1 (5 bases). This TCR was sampled from a woman aged 25 to 39 with Graves' hyperthyroidism that later progressed to Graves' ophthalmopathy. CDR3 sequence: CASSYHRRGTDTQYF. The CDR3 DNA reads TGTGCCAGCAGTTACCATCGCAGGGGCACAGATACGCAGTATTTT.